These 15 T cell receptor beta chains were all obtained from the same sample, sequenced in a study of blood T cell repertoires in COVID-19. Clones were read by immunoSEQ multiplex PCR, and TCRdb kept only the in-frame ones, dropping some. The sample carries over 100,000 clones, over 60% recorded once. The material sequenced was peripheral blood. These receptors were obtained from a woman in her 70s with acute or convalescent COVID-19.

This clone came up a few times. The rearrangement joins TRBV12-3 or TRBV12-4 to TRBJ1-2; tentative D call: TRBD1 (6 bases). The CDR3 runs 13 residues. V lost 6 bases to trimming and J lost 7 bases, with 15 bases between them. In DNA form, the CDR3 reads TGTGCCAGCAGCCCCCAAATACAGGGTGGCTACACCTTC. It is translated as CASSPQIQGGYTF.

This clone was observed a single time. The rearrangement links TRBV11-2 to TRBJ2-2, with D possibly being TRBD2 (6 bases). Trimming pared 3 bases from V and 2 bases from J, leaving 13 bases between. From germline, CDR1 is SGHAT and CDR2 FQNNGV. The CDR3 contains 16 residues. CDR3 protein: CASSFTAGFNTGELFF. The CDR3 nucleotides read TGTGCCAGCAGCTTCACCGCGGGGTTTAACACCGGGGAGCTGTTTTTT.

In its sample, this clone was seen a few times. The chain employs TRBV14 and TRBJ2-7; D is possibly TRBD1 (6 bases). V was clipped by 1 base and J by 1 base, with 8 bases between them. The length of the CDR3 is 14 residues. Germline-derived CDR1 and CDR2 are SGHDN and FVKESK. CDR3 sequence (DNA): TGTGCCAGCAGCCAAGGGGACAAATCCTACGAGCAGTACTTC. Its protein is CASSQGDKSYEQYF.

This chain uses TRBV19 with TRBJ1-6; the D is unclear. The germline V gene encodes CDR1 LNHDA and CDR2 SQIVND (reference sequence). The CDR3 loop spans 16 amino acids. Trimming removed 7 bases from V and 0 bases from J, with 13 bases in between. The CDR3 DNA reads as TGTGCCAGTACCCGATCCGAGGGCTCCTATAATTCACCCCTCCACTTT. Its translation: CASTRSEGSYNSPLHF.

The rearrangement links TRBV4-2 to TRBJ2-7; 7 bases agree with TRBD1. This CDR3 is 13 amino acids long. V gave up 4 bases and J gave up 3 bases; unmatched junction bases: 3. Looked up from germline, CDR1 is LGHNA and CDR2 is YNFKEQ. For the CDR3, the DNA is TGTGCCAGCAGCCCAAACAGGGGCTACGAGCAGTACTTC. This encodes CASSPNRGYEQYF.

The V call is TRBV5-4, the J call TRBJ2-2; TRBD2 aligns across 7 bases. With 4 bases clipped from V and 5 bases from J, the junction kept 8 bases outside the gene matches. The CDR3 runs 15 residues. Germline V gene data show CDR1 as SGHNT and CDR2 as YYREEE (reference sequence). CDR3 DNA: TGTGCCAGCAGCGTCCCGGGACTACAAACCGGGGAGCTGTTTTTT. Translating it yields CASSVPGLQTGELFF.

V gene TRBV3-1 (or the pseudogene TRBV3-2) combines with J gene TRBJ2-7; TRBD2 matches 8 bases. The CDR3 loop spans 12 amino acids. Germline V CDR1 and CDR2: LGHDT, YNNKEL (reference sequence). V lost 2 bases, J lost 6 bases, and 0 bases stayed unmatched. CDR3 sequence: CASSQLAGEQYF. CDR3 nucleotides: TGTGCCAGCAGCCAACTAGCGGGCGAGCAGTACTTC.

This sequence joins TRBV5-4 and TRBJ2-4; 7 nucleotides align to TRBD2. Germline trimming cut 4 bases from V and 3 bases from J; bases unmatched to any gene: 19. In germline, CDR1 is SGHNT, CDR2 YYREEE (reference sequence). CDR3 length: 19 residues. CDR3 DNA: TGTGCCAGCAGCCCTGAGATAGCTAGCGGCCGAATCGGCAAAAACATTCAGTACTTC. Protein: CASSPEIASGRIGKNIQYF.

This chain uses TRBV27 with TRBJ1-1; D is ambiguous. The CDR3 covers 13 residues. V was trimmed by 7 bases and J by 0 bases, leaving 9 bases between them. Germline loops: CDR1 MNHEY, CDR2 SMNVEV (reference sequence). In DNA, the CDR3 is TGTGCCAGCATTGCCGGGATGAACACTGAAGCTTTCTTT. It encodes CASIAGMNTEAFF.

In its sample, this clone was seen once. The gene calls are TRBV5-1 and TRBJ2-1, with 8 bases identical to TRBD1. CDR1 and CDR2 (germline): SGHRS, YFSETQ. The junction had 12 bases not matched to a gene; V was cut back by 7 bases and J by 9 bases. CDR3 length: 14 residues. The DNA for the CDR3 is TGCGCCAGCGGCCTCAATGGACAGGGAAGTGAGCAGTTCTTC. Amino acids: CASGLNGQGSEQFF.

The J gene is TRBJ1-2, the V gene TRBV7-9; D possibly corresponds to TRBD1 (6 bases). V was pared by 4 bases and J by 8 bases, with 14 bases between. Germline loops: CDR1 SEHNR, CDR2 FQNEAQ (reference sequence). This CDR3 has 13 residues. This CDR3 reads CASSSSDRHGYTF. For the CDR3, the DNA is TGTGCCAGCAGCTCCAGCGACAGGCACGGCTACACCTTC.

The CDR3 nucleotides read TGTGCCAGCAGTTTTAATAATCGTTTTTACGAGCAGTACTTC. Translation gives CASSFNNRFYEQYF. The V and J genes are TRBV27 and TRBJ2-7; D gene ambiguous. Germline V lookup: CDR1 MNHEY, CDR2 SMNVEV (reference sequence). Trimming left V 3 bases short and J 4 bases short, with 13 bases between. This CDR3 contains 14 residues.

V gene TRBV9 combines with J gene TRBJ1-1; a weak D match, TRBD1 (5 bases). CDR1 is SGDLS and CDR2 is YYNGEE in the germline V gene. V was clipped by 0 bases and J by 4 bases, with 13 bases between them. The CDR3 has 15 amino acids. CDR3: CASSVGPGRGTEAFF. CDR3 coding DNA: TGTGCCAGCAGCGTAGGCCCGGGGAGGGGCACTGAAGCTTTCTTT.

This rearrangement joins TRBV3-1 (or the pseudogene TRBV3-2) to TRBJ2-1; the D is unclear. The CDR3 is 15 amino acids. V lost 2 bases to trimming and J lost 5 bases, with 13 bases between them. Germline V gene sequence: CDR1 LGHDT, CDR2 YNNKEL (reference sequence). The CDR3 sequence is CASSQSLNYNNEQFF. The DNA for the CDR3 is TGTGCCAGCAGCCAATCACTAAACTACAACAATGAGCAGTTCTTC.

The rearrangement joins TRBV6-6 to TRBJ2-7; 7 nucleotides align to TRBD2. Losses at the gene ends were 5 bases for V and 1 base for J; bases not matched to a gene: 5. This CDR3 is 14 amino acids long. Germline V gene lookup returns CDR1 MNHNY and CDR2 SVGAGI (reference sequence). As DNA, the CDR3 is TGTGCCAGCAGTCACGGACTAGTATCCTACGAGCAGTACTTC. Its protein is CASSHGLVSYEQYF.